This is a list of T cell receptor beta chains from one sample in a study of T cells after posttransplantation cyclophosphamide. Some clones are missing from TCRdb's copy, which holds only in-frame ones; the method was immunoSEQ multiplex PCR. This table has about 43,000 clones, roughly 87% appearing once. Sample: PBMCs, taken 62 days after allogeneic stem cell transplant with posttransplant cyclophosphamide. These TCRs come from a male patient aged 55-69 years who received an allogeneic stem cell transplant from a related donor and was CMV-positive. The graft donor may be the source of some T cells. Both conserved end residues are part of each CDR3. Each record gives: V gene, clone size, D gene, J gene, CDR3 DNA, CDR3 protein. The D gene is left open where the match is weak. Some rows have no size entry. The others give once, few or many, or a class for an expanded clone.

V: TRBV19; size: NA; D: NA; J: TRBJ1-1; DNA: TGTGCCAGTAGTCCTTGGTATAGGGAGGCCACTGAAGCTTTCTTT; CDR3: CASSPWYREATEAFF
V: TRBV10-3; size: NA; D: NA; J: TRBJ1-5; DNA: TGTGCCACAATGAGGGACTCAGGAAATCAGCCCCAGCATTTT; CDR3: CATMRDSGNQPQHF
V: TRBV29-1; size: once; D: TRBD1; J: TRBJ1-2; DNA: TGCAGCGTACGGACAGGGGTATATGGCTACACCTTC; CDR3: CSVRTGVYGYTF
V: TRBV9; size: NA; D: NA; J: TRBJ2-1; DNA: TGTGCCAGCAGCGTATACGGTACGAGTGAGCAGTTCTTC; CDR3: CASSVYGTSEQFF
V: TRBV5-4; size: NA; D: TRBD2; J: TRBJ2-3; DNA: TGTGCCAGCAGCTTGGGTCCTAGCGGGGGGGCCTCAGATACGCAGTATTTT; CDR3: CASSLGPSGGASDTQYF
V: TRBV5-4; size: NA; D: NA; J: TRBJ2-7; DNA: TGTGCCAGCAGCTTGGTCGCCGGGAGCTCCTACGAGCAGTACTTC; CDR3: CASSLVAGSSYEQYF
V: TRBV2; size: NA; D: NA; J: TRBJ2-2; DNA: TGTGCCAGCAGTGAAGGGCTTGGCCCCCGGGAGCTGTTTTTT; CDR3: CASSEGLGPRELFF
V: TRBV2; size: NA; D: NA; J: TRBJ1-1; DNA: TGTGCCAGCAGTGAAGCGGGGGGAACCACTGAAGCTTTCTTT; CDR3: CASSEAGGTTEAFF
V: TRBV12-5; size: once; D: NA; J: TRBJ1-6; DNA: TGTGCTAGTGGTTTGGCCAGATGGGGGGGCGAGGATTCACCCCTCCACTTT; CDR3: CASGLARWGGEDSPLHF
V: TRBV4-1; size: NA; D: NA; J: TRBJ2-2; DNA: TGCGCCAGCAGCCAGCTACAGGTAACCGGGGAGCTGTTTTTT; CDR3: CASSQLQVTGELFF
V: TRBV9; size: NA; D: NA; J: TRBJ2-2; DNA: TGTGCCAGCAGCGTATCGGGTAACACCGGGGAGCTGTTTTTT; CDR3: CASSVSGNTGELFF
V: TRBV7-8; size: few; D: NA; J: TRBJ1-2; DNA: TGTGCCAGCAGCCCACGACAGTCTAACTATGGCTACACCTTC; CDR3: CASSPRQSNYGYTF
V: TRBV27; size: NA; D: NA; J: TRBJ1-6; DNA: TGTGCCAGCAGTCCCTCCCCCGGGGTCACCTATAATTCACCCCTCCACTTT; CDR3: CASSPSPGVTYNSPLHF
V: TRBV2; size: NA; D: TRBD1; J: TRBJ1-2; DNA: TGTGCCAGCAGACGGGACAGCAGCCATAATCTACTATTGGGCTATGGCTACACCTTC; CDR3: CASRRDSSHNLLLGYGYTF
V: TRBV6-5; size: NA; D: NA; J: TRBJ1-2; DNA: TGTGCCAGCCAGGGGTTCTCGCCTAATGGCTACACCTTC; CDR3: CASQGFSPNGYTF
V: TRBV7-9; size: NA; D: NA; J: TRBJ2-7; DNA: TGTGCCAGCAGCTTGTCGAGGGGGGGACGCTACGAGCAGTACTTC; CDR3: CASSLSRGGRYEQYF
V: TRBV7-9; size: NA; D: NA; J: TRBJ1-2; DNA: TGTGCCAGCAGCTTCCTAGGCCCCGGGGCGGGAGGCTACACCTTC; CDR3: CASSFLGPGAGGYTF
V: TRBV7-8; size: NA; D: NA; J: TRBJ1-1; DNA: TGTGCCAGCAGCCCCGAGGCGGAATGGACAGCAGAAGCTTTCTTT; CDR3: CASSPEAEWTAEAFF
V: TRBV5-4; size: once; D: TRBD2; J: TRBJ2-2; DNA: TGTGCCAGCAGCCCGGACCGTAGCGGGGGGGCCGGGGAGCTGTTTTTT; CDR3: CASSPDRSGGAGELFF
V: TRBV5-1; size: NA; D: NA; J: TRBJ1-2; DNA: TGCGCCAGCAGCTACCGTACAGGCTCCTATGGCTACACCTTC; CDR3: CASSYRTGSYGYTF
V: TRBV19; size: NA; D: NA; J: TRBJ1-6; DNA: TGTGCCAGTAGTTTTCCTCCCCAAGGAGCACCCCTCCACTTT; CDR3: CASSFPPQGAPLHF
V: TRBV7-9; size: NA; D: NA; J: TRBJ1-1; DNA: TGTGCCAGCAGCTTCCCCTTACACGACACTGAAGCTTTCTTT; CDR3: CASSFPLHDTEAFF
V: TRBV4-1; size: few; D: NA; J: TRBJ2-4; DNA: TGCGCCAGCAGCCAAGAGACTCAAGCCAAAAACATTCAGTACTTC; CDR3: CASSQETQAKNIQYF
V: TRBV4-1; size: NA; D: TRBD1; J: TRBJ1-1; DNA: TGCGCCAGCAGCCGGGACAGGGGTTCTGAAGCTTTCTTT; CDR3: CASSRDRGSEAFF
V: TRBV5-1; size: NA; D: TRBD1; J: TRBJ1-1; DNA: TGCGCCAGCAGGGAGGGGGACAGGGGCATTAGATTTACTGAAGCTTTCTTT; CDR3: CASREGDRGIRFTEAFF
V: TRBV10-3; size: NA; D: TRBD1; J: TRBJ2-5; DNA: TGTGCCATCAGTTCTACAAGACAGGGGGGAAACCAAGAGACCCAGTACTTC; CDR3: CAISSTRQGGNQETQYF
V: TRBV9; size: NA; D: TRBD1; J: TRBJ1-4; DNA: TGTGCCAGCAGTGCCGGGACAGGGGGCCGGGCTAATGAAAAACTGTTTTTT; CDR3: CASSAGTGGRANEKLFF
V: TRBV6-5; size: NA; D: NA; J: TRBJ2-3; DNA: TGTGCCAGCAGTTACGAGGCGGGGAACGCAGATACGCAGTATTTT; CDR3: CASSYEAGNADTQYF
V: TRBV6-1; size: NA; D: NA; J: TRBJ2-3; DNA: TGTGCCAGCAGCCGTAAGCAGTATTTT; CDR3: CASSRKQYF
V: TRBV5-1; size: once; D: TRBD1; J: TRBJ2-6; DNA: TGCGCCAGCAGCACGGGACAGGGGGCTGTGTCTGGGGCCAACGTCCTGACTTTC; CDR3: CASSTGQGAVSGANVLTF
V: TRBV30; size: NA; D: NA; J: TRBJ1-5; DNA: TGTGCCTGGAAAAGGGGGAATAGCAATCAGCCCCAGCATTTT; CDR3: CAWKRGNSNQPQHF
V: TRBV27; size: once; D: NA; J: TRBJ2-5; DNA: TGTGCCAGCAGTTTATCGGCTAGGTTGGAGACCCAGTACTTC; CDR3: CASSLSARLETQYF
V: TRBV27; size: NA; D: TRBD2; J: TRBJ2-7; DNA: TGTGCCAGCAGTTTACGCGGGGGGGCTGCCTACGAGCAGTACTTC; CDR3: CASSLRGGAAYEQYF
V: TRBV10-3; size: NA; D: NA; J: TRBJ1-1; DNA: TGTGCCATCAGTGAGGGACAGCGCACTGAAGCTTTCTTT; CDR3: CAISEGQRTEAFF
V: TRBV19; size: once; D: TRBD1; J: TRBJ1-6; DNA: TGTGCCAGTAGTCCGGGACAGGTAACATCGCCCCTCCACTTT; CDR3: CASSPGQVTSPLHF
V: TRBV14; size: NA; D: NA; J: TRBJ1-2; DNA: TGTGCCAGCAGCCGTAGCGGGGGTAAAGGCTATGGCTACACCTTC; CDR3: CASSRSGGKGYGYTF
V: TRBV6-6; size: NA; D: NA; J: TRBJ1-2; DNA: TGTGCCAGCAGTCTAGACAGGTGGTATGGCTACACCTTC; CDR3: CASSLDRWYGYTF
V: TRBV18; size: NA; D: NA; J: TRBJ2-2; DNA: TGTGCCAGCTCACCAGTGATTCTGCAGGGGACCGGGGAGCTGTTTTTT; CDR3: CASSPVILQGTGELFF
V: TRBV7-8; size: once; D: TRBD2; J: TRBJ2-7; DNA: TGTGCCAGCAGCCTACTAGCGGGGGGAGGACCCTACGAGCAGTACTTC; CDR3: CASSLLAGGGPYEQYF
V: TRBV6-1; size: once; D: TRBD1; J: TRBJ1-1; DNA: TGTGCCAGCAGTACTACCGGGACAGACACTGAAGCTTTCTTT; CDR3: CASSTTGTDTEAFF
V: TRBV14; size: NA; D: NA; J: TRBJ1-1; DNA: TGTGCCAGCAGCCTCGGGAGGGGTTCTCAAGCTTTCTTT; CDR3: CASSLGRGSQAFF
V: TRBV2; size: NA; D: NA; J: TRBJ2-3; DNA: TGTGCCAGACTTGCCGGAGGGAGTGTAGGCGGTACGCAGTATTTT; CDR3: CARLAGGSVGGTQYF
V: TRBV11-3; size: NA; D: NA; J: TRBJ1-1; DNA: TGTGCCAGCAGCTTATCACAGGGTCAGGTCGCTTTCTTT; CDR3: CASSLSQGQVAFF
V: TRBV6-1; size: NA; D: TRBD1; J: TRBJ2-7; DNA: TGTGCCAGCAGCCCCGGACAGGGTACCTACGAGCAGTACTTC; CDR3: CASSPGQGTYEQYF
V: TRBV18; size: NA; D: NA; J: TRBJ1-1; DNA: TGTGCCAGCTCACCACGGGGGGGGTTATCGGCTGAAGCTTTCTTT; CDR3: CASSPRGGLSAEAFF
V: TRBV5-1; size: NA; D: TRBD1; J: TRBJ2-3; DNA: TGCGCCAGCAGCGTTGGTCGACAGGGAACAGATACGCAGTATTTT; CDR3: CASSVGRQGTDTQYF
V: TRBV2; size: NA; D: NA; J: TRBJ2-4; DNA: TGTGCCGCCAGCAGTGGGTCTAGGACCAAAAACATTCAGTACTTC; CDR3: CAASSGSRTKNIQYF
V: TRBV2; size: NA; D: NA; J: TRBJ1-2; DNA: TGTGCCAGCAGTGAAGTGGGGCGTTCTAACTATGGCTACACCTTC; CDR3: CASSEVGRSNYGYTF
V: TRBV9; size: NA; D: TRBD1; J: TRBJ1-1; DNA: TGTGCCAGCAGCGTGGGACAGGGGGCTGAAGCTTTCTTT; CDR3: CASSVGQGAEAFF
V: TRBV10-3; size: NA; D: NA; J: TRBJ2-3; DNA: TGTGCCATCAGCTCCCTAAGCACAGATACGCAGTATTTT; CDR3: CAISSLSTDTQYF
V: TRBV6-4; size: NA; D: NA; J: TRBJ2-1; DNA: TGTGCCAGCAGTGTAGGGGCAACCTACAATGAGCAGTTCTTC; CDR3: CASSVGATYNEQFF
V: TRBV9; size: NA; D: NA; J: TRBJ1-2; DNA: TGTGCCAGCAGTCAAGGGGTCTATGGCTACACCTTC; CDR3: CASSQGVYGYTF
V: TRBV18; size: NA; D: TRBD1; J: TRBJ1-4; DNA: TGTGCCAGCTCACCACTGAGACAGGGCTCTATGATAAAGCATGAAAAACTGTTTTTT; CDR3: CASSPLRQGSMIKHEKLFF
V: TRBV9; size: once; D: TRBD2; J: TRBJ2-5; DNA: TGTGCCAGCAGCGTAGGTGATAGCGGGGGTATCCAAGAGACCCAGTACTTC; CDR3: CASSVGDSGGIQETQYF
V: TRBV6-6; size: NA; D: NA; J: TRBJ1-3; DNA: TGTGCCAGCAGTTATCAGGCGCTTAGCTCTGGAAACACCATATATTTT; CDR3: CASSYQALSSGNTIYF
V: TRBV4-1; size: NA; D: TRBD2; J: TRBJ2-5; DNA: TGCGCCAGCAGCCACTCGCGCCCACAGCGGGGGGGCCTCGTACAAGAGACCCAGTACTTC; CDR3: CASSHSRPQRGGLVQETQYF
V: TRBV5-1; size: NA; D: TRBD1; J: TRBJ1-1; DNA: TGCGCCAGCAGCTTGGCCGGCAGGGGGACAATGAACACTGAAGCTTTCTTT; CDR3: CASSLAGRGTMNTEAFF
V: TRBV20-1; size: NA; D: TRBD2; J: TRBJ2-1; DNA: TGCAGTGCTAGACGGGGGGTTGAGCAGTTCTTC; CDR3: CSARRGVEQFF